This T cell receptor (beta chain) came from a study of blood T cell repertoires in COVID-19. About the study: Spain, Italy and the United States supplied samples that represented acute and convalescent COVID-19.

Germline CDR1 is MDHEN and CDR2 is SYDVKM. Deletions cut 5 bases from V and 4 bases from J, with 14 bases between. The CDR3 runs 14 residues. This clone appeared once. Original data processing: Cell counts per sample came from amplifying reference gene primers. Measured with immunoSEQ multiplex PCR; TCRdb has only the in-frame clones, and not every one. The V and J calls and the clone size are those of that table, but D and trimming were determined from the DNA. Of over 20,000 clones in the sample, about 89% were seen once. V and J are TRBV28 and TRBJ1-2, with TRBD1 as a possible D gene (6 bases). This receptor was identified in a human donor in a cohort sampled during active COVID-19. Sequencing input: peripheral blood. In DNA form, the CDR3 reads TGTGCCAGCAGTCCCTCCTCGGACAGCTATGGCTACACCTTC. Encoded protein: CASSPSSDSYGYTF.